The 21 T cell receptor beta chains reported below all come from one sample, sequenced in a study of T cell repertoires in cytomegalovirus infection (dated by TCRdb to between 2019 and 2020). The instrument given in TCRdb is Illumina HiSeq 1500. Clones were called with MiXCR by TCRdb after fastp trimmed the public reads at Q25, and only in-frame beta chains were retained. Identical CDR3 protein sequences are pooled into one entry, listed with their most common genes and DNA. In all, the sample holds fewer than 350,000 distinct CDR3 sequences, and 9.5% of those were seen once. The leading ten clones occupy about 4.5% of the sample. The sequenced material came from PBMCs. The receptors stem from a human donor in good health (CMV status not recorded). Some clones in this sample may be carry-over from other donors' samples.

This clonotype was detected ten times or more. The V gene is TRBV7-2, the J gene TRBJ1-4; D is undetermined. Trimming shortened V by 4 bases and J by 4 bases, and 10 bases separated the two germline ends. Germline V gene sequence: CDR1 SGHTA, CDR2 FQGNSA. The CDR3 is 14 amino acids. The CDR3, as DNA: TGTGCCAGCAGCTCAGGACTGAGTAATGAAAAACTGTTTTTT. Its translation: CASSSGLSNEKLFF.

This clonotype was seen a few times. This sequence joins TRBV10-3 and TRBJ1-1, with 7 bases identical to TRBD1. V lost 6 bases, J lost 2 bases, and 6 bases stayed unmatched. Germline V gene data show CDR1 as ENHRY and CDR2 as SYGVKD. This CDR3 is built from 14 residues. The CDR3 region is CAIRETGSNTEAFF. CDR3 nucleotide sequence: TGTGCCATCAGGGAGACAGGGTCAAACACTGAAGCTTTCTTT.

This clonotype has just a few counts. The chain uses TRBV27 and TRBJ2-5; 8 bases map to TRBD2. This CDR3 has 18 amino acids. Losses at the gene ends were 2 bases for V and 3 bases for J; bases not matched to a gene: 14. Germline CDR1 and CDR2: MNHEY and SMNVEV (reference sequence). The CDR3 nucleotides are TGTGCCAGCAGTTTAAGTTCAGGACGGGGGGGCCCAAAAGAGACCCAGTACTTC. Protein sequence: CASSLSSGRGGPKETQYF.

The chain combines TRBV4-2 with TRBJ1-2; D ambiguous. The CDR3 contains 14 residues. Per the germline V gene, CDR1 is LGHNA and CDR2 is YNFKEQ. V dropped 0 bases and J dropped 2 bases, with 7 bases sitting between them. CDR3 nucleotides: TGTGCCAGCAGCCAAGAAGGAGGGAACTATGGCTACACCTTC. Its translation is CASSQEGGNYGYTF.

The table lists this clonotype with a few counts. CDR3 nucleotide sequence: TGCAGTGCTAGGGCCGGTGAATATCAGCCCCAGCATTTT. It is translated as CSARAGEYQPQHF. The chain employs TRBV20-1 and TRBJ1-5; D not resolved. The germline gives CDR1 DFQATT, CDR2 SNEGSKA (reference sequence). V lost 3 bases and J lost 5, with 11 bases in between. There are 13 residues in the CDR3.

This clonotype occurred many times. This chain connects TRBV7-2 to TRBJ1-2, with TRBD1 matching 9 bases. Germline V gene lookup returns CDR1 SGHTA and CDR2 FQGNSA. With 6 bases clipped from V and 4 bases from J, the junction kept 9 bases outside the gene matches. The CDR3 spans 15 residues. For the CDR3, the DNA is TGTGCCAGCAGTAACGGACAGGGGAGTGTCTATGGCTACACCTTC. Its translation: CASSNGQGSVYGYTF.

This clonotype was recorded many times. The CDR3 protein is CASSLRGGRGDTEAFF. CDR3 coding DNA: TGTGCCAGCAGCTTACGGGGAGGGAGGGGAGACACTGAAGCTTTCTTT. V is TRBV7-2 and J is TRBJ1-1; maybe TRBD1 (5 bases). The CDR3 has 16 amino acids. V dropped 2 bases and J dropped 3 bases, with 16 bases sitting between them. Germline lookup yields CDR1 SGHTA and CDR2 FQGNSA. The full variable domain, its missing parts supplied by reference TRBV7-2 and TRBJ1-1, is GAGVSQSPSNKVTEKGKDVELRCDPISGHTALYWYRQSLGQGLEFLIYFQGNSAPDKSGLPSDRFSAERTGGSVSTLTIQRTQQEDSAVYLCASSLRGGRGDTEAFFGQGTRLTVV.

This clonotype was counted many times. The chain has TRBV12-3 or TRBV12-4 and TRBJ2-7; D unclear. Trimming left V 5 bases short and J 0 bases short, with 5 bases between. The CDR3 has 12 amino acids. The DNA for the CDR3 is TGTGCCAGCAGTACCGGCTCCTACGAGCAGTACTTC. Its protein is CASSTGSYEQYF.

This chain joins TRBV6-5 and TRBJ1-6; D is perhaps TRBD1 (6 bases). V was cut by 11 bases and J by 7 bases, with 18 bases left in between. The CDR3 is made up of 14 amino acids. CDR1 is MNHEY and CDR2 is SVGAGI in the germline V gene. CDR3 loop: CAVKNRVVNSPLHF. The CDR3 DNA reads as TGTGCCGTAAAAAACAGGGTTGTCAATTCACCCCTCCACTTT.

The chain has TRBV2 and TRBJ2-5; D is undetermined. V lost 8 bases to trimming and J lost 4 bases, with 17 bases between them. There are 14 residues in the CDR3. CDR1 and CDR2 from the germline V gene are SNHLY and FYNNEI. The CDR3 loop reads CASPAGLGGETQYF. The CDR3 DNA follows: TGTGCCAGCCCCGCAGGTTTGGGTGGAGAGACCCAGTACTTC.

V usage is TRBV19 and J usage is TRBJ1-5; D call uncertain. This CDR3 has 14 amino acids. The V and J ends lost 11 bases and 0 bases respectively, with 14 bases between them. CDR1 LNHDA and CDR2 SQIVND come from the germline V gene (reference sequence). The CDR3 sequence is CAVGRAPSNQPQHF. The CDR3 bases are TGTGCCGTGGGGAGGGCCCCTAGCAATCAGCCCCAGCATTTT. The variable domain in full, with the rest retrieved from reference TRBV19 and TRBJ1-5, is DGGITQSPKYLFRKEGQNVTLSCEQNLNHDAMYWYRQDPGQGLRLIYYSQIVNDFQKGDIAEGYSVSREKKESFPLTVTSAQKNPTAFYLCAVGRAPSNQPQHFGDGTRLSIL.

This clonotype was detected ten times or more. The rearrangement joins TRBV6-2 or TRBV6-3 to TRBJ2-1; TRBD2 matches 9 bases. The V and J ends lost 4 bases and 1 base, in that order; junction bases with no gene match: 8. The CDR3 runs 17 residues. Germline CDR1 and CDR2: MNHEY and SVGEGT. The CDR3 here is CASSFPPSGRSYNEQFF. As DNA, the CDR3 is TGTGCCAGCAGTTTCCCCCCCAGCGGGAGGTCCTACAATGAGCAGTTCTTC.

This chain joins TRBV20-1 and TRBJ1-1, with D perhaps matching TRBD1 (5 bases). V gave up 0 bases and J gave up 4 bases, with 12 bases separating them. This CDR3 is built from 14 residues. Germline-derived CDR1 and CDR2 are DFQATT and SNEGSKA (reference sequence). Here the CDR3 reads CSARDAQGGTEAFF. DNA for the CDR3: TGCAGTGCTAGAGATGCGCAGGGAGGCACTGAAGCTTTCTTT.

There are a few counts of this clonotype. This chain joins TRBV29-1 and TRBJ2-1, with TRBD2 matching over 11 bases. Germline V gene lookup returns CDR1 SQVTM and CDR2 ANQGSEA. The junction had 9 bases not matched to a gene; V was cut back by 6 bases and J by 8 bases. The CDR3 is 14 amino acids. The DNA of the CDR3 is TGCAGCGTCGGTACTAGCGGGAGAAGAGATGAGCAGTTCTTC. This translates into CSVGTSGRRDEQFF.

This clonotype was detected many times. J is TRBJ2-2 and V is TRBV7-3; D is ambiguous. Germline V gene sequence: CDR1 SGHTA, CDR2 FQGTGA. V was trimmed by 5 bases and J by 7 bases, leaving 14 bases between them. The CDR3 length is 14 residues. CDR3 in DNA: TGTGCCAGCAGCCAATGGATGGCAGGCGGGGAGCTGTTTTTT. This codes for CASSQWMAGGELFF.

This clonotype was found a few times. Germline and junction disagree at one end, which may indicate a read error. The chain uses TRBV4-2 and TRBJ2-2; TRBD2 agrees at 8 bases. The CDR3 is 17 amino acids. Germline V gene data show CDR1 as LGHNA and CDR2 as YNFKEQ. The CDR3 is CASNQDPGGEVTGELFF. The CDR3 DNA reads TGTGCCAGCAACCAAGATCCGGGGGGGGAGGTCACCGGGGAGCTGTTTTTT.

This clonotype was seen only a few times. The rearrangement links TRBV19 to TRBJ2-1; weak D call: TRBD1 (6 bases). Deletions cut 10 bases from V and 6 bases from J, with 16 bases between. The V gene's germline CDR1 is LNHDA and CDR2 SQIVND (reference sequence). This CDR3 has 13 residues. This CDR3 is CATLGQGFNEQFF. CDR3 in DNA: TGTGCCACACTAGGGCAGGGGTTCAATGAGCAGTTCTTC.

In its sample, this clonotype was seen many times. This sequence joins TRBV7-2 and TRBJ2-7; 9 nucleotides agree with TRBD2. Looked up from germline, CDR1 is SGHTA and CDR2 is FQGNSA. The CDR3 contains 15 residues. Germline trimming cut 0 bases from V and 2 bases from J; bases unmatched to any gene: 2. The CDR3 bases are TGTGCCAGCAGCTTAGCTAGCGGGAGAACCTACGAGCAGTACTTC. This gives the protein CASSLASGRTYEQYF.

This clonotype was counted ten times or more. The rearrangement joins TRBV7-2 to TRBJ2-7; 11 positions match TRBD2. The V segment lost 2 bases and the J segment 2 bases; nucleotides outside the gene matches: 5. The CDR3 extends over 16 amino acids. Germline CDR1 and CDR2: SGHTA and FQGNSA. CDR3 in DNA: TGTGCCAGCAGCTTAAGCGCGACTAGCGGGGCCTACGAGCAGTACTTC. It is translated as CASSLSATSGAYEQYF.

This clonotype came up a few times. Here the CDR3 DNA reads TGTGCCAGCAGTCTAAGAGAGGCGAACACTGAAGCTTTCTTT. Encoded protein: CASSLREANTEAFF. The chain combines TRBV27 with TRBJ1-1; D not certain. The CDR3 extends over 14 amino acids. Germline CDR1 and CDR2: MNHEY and SMNVEV (reference sequence). Trimming took 5 bases from V and 1 from J, leaving 11 bases between them.

This clonotype occurred many times. The chain is built from TRBV12-3 or TRBV12-4 and TRBJ1-1; 8 nucleotides line up with TRBD1. The CDR3 consists of 15 residues. The V and J ends lost 7 bases and 4 bases, in that order; junction bases with no gene match: 11. The CDR3 DNA reads as TGTGCCAGCATCCCTCGGGACAGGTGGGGCACTGAAGCTTTCTTT. Amino acids: CASIPRDRWGTEAFF.